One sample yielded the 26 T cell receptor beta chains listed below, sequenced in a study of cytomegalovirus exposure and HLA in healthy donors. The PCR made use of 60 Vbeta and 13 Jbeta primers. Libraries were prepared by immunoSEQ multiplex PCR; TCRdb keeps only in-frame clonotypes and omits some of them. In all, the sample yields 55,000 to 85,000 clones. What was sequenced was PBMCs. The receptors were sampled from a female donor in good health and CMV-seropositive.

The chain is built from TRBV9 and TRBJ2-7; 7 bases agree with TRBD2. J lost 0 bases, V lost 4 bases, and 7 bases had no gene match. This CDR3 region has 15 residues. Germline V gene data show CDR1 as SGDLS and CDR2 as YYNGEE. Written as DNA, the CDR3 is TGTGCCAGCAGCCCTTGGCTAGCGGACTCCTACGAGCAGTACTTC. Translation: CASSPWLADSYEQYF.

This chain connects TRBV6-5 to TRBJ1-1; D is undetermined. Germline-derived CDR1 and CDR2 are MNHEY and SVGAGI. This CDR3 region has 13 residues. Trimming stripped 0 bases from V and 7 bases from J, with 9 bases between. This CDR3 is CASSYSTGSEAFF. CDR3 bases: TGTGCCAGCAGTTACTCGACGGGGAGTGAAGCTTTCTTT.

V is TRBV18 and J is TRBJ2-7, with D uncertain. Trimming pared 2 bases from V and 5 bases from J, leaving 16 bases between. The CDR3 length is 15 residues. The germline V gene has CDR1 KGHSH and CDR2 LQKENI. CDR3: CASSPIPESRDEQYF. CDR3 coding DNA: TGTGCCAGCTCACCAATACCGGAGTCTCGCGACGAGCAGTACTTC. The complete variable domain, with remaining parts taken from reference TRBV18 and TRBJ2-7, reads NAGVMQNPRHLVRRRGQEARLRCSPMKGHSHVYWYRQLPEEGLKFMVYLQKENIIDESGMPKERFSAEFPKEGPSILRIQQVVRGDSAAYFCASSPIPESRDEQYFGPGTRLTVT.

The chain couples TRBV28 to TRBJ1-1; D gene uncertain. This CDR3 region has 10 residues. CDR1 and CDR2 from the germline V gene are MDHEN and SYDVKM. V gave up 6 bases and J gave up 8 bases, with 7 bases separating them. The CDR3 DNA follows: TGTGCCAGCAGGGCAACCGAAGCTTTCTTT. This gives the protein CASRATEAFF.

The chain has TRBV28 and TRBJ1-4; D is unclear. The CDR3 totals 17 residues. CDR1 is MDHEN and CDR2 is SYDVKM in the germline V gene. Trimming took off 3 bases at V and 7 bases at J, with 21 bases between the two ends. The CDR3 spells CASSFGVSGRDGEKLFF. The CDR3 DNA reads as TGTGCCAGCAGTTTCGGGGTGTCGGGAAGGGATGGTGAAAAACTGTTTTTT.

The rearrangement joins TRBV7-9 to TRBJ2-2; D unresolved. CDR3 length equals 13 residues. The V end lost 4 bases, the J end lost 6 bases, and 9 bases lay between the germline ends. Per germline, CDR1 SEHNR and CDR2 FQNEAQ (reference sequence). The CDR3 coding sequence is TGTGCCAGCAGCTCGATAGTTGCCGGGGAGCTGTTTTTT. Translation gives CASSSIVAGELFF.

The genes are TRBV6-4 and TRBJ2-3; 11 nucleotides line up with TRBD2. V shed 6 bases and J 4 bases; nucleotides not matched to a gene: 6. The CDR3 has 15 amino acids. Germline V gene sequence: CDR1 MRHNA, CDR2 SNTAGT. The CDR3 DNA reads TGTGCCAGCAGCGAGGGGACTAGCGGACCAGATACGCAGTATTTT. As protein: CASSEGTSGPDTQYF.

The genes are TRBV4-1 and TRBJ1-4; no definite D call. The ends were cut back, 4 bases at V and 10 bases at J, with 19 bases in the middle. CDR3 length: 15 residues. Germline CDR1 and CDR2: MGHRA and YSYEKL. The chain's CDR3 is CASSLSPGDLGKLFF. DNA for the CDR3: TGCGCCAGCAGCCTTTCACCGGGAGACCTAGGAAAACTGTTTTTT.

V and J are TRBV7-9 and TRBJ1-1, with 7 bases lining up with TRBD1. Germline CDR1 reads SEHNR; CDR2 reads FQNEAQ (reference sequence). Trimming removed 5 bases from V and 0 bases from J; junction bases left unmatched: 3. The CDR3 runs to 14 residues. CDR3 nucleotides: TGTGCCAGCAGCCTACAGGGGTTGAACACTGAAGCTTTCTTT. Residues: CASSLQGLNTEAFF.

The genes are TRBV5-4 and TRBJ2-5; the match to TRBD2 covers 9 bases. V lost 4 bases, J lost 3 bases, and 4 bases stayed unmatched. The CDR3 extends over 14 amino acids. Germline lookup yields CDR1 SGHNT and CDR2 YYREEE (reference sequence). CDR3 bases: TGTGCCAGCAGCACCCCTAGCGGGGAAGAGACCCAGTACTTC. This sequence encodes CASSTPSGEETQYF.

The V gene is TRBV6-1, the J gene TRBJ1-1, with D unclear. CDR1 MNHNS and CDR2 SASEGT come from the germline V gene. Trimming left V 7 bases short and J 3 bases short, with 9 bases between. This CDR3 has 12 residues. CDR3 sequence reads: CASTRHDTEAFF. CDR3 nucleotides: TGTGCCAGCACCCGACACGACACTGAAGCTTTCTTT.

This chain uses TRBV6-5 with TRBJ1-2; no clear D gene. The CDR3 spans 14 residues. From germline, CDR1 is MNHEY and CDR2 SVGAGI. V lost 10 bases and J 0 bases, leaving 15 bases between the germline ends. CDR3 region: CATSLESPNYGYTF. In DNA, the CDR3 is TGTGCCACCTCACTCGAAAGTCCTAACTATGGCTACACCTTC.

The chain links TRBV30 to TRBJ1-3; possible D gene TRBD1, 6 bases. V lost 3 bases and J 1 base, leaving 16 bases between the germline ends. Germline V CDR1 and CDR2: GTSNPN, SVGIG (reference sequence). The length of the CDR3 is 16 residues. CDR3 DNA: TGTGCCTGGAGCCCCGCGGGGGACATGTCTGGAAACACCATATATTTT. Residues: CAWSPAGDMSGNTIYF.

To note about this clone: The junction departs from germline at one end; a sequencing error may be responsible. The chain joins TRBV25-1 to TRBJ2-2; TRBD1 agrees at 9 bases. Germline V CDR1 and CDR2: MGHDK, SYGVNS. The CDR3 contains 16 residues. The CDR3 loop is CASSDAGTGNPGELFF. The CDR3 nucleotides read TGTGCCAGCAGTGATGCCGGGACAGGGAACCCCGGGGAGCTGTTTTTT.

The CDR3 bases are TGCGCCAGCAGCCAAGATCGCGGGAGGGATACTGAAGCTTTCTTT. The encoded protein is CASSQDRGRDTEAFF. V and J are TRBV4-1 and TRBJ1-1; D call uncertain. The CDR3 length is 15 residues. V was cut by 0 bases and J by 5 bases, with 13 bases left in between. Germline CDR1 reads MGHRA; CDR2 reads YSYEKL.

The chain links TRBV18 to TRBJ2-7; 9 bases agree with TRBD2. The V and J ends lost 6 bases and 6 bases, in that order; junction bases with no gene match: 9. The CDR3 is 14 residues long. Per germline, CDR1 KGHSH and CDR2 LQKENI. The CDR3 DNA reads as TGTGCCAGCTCTCCCCGCGGGGGGGAGGGCGAGCAGTACTTC. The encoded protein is CASSPRGGEGEQYF.

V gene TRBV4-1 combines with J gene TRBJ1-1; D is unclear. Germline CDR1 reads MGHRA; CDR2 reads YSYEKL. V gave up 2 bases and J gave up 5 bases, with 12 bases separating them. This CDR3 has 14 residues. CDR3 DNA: TGCGCCAGCAGCCAAATCTCTCGGGGAACTGAAGCTTTCTTT. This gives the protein CASSQISRGTEAFF.

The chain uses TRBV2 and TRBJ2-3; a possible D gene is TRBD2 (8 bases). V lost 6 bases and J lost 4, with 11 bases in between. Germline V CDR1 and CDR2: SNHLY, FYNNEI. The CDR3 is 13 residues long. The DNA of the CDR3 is TGTGCCAGCAGCGGGAGGGGGCCAGATACGCAGTATTTT. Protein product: CASSGRGPDTQYF.

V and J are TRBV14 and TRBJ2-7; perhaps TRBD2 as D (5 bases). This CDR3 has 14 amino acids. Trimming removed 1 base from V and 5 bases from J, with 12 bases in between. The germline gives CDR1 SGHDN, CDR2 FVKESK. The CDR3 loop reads CASSQVLGVNEQYF. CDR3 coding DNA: TGTGCCAGCAGCCAAGTTCTGGGAGTGAACGAGCAGTACTTC.

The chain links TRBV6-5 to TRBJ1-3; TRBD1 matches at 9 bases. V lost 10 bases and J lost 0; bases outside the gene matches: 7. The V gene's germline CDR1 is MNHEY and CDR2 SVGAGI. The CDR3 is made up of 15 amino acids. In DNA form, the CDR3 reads TGTGCCACCCGCGGACAGGGGACCTCTGGAAACACCATATATTTT. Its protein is CATRGQGTSGNTIYF.

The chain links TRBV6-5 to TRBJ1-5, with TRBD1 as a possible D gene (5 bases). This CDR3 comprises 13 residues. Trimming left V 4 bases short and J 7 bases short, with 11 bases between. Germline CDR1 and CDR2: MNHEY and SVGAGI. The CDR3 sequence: CASSSGTQQPQHF. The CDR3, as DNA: TGTGCCAGCAGTTCCGGGACTCAACAGCCCCAGCATTTT.

This chain's CDR3 is CASSVGGGSVAYNEQFF. The CDR3, as DNA: TGTGCCAGCAGCGTAGGGGGTGGGAGCGTCGCCTACAATGAGCAGTTCTTC. V gene TRBV7-6 combines with J gene TRBJ2-1; possibly TRBD1 for D (6 bases). CDR3 size: 17 residues. Deletions cut 5 bases from V and 2 bases from J, with 19 bases between. Germline CDR1 is SGHVS and CDR2 is FNYEAQ.

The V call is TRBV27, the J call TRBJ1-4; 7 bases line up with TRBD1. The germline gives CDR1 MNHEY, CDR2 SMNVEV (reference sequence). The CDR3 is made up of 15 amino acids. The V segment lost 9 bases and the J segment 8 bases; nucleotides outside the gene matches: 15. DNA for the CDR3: TGTGCCAGTCATGGGGCGGGGACAGCTGACGAAAAACTGTTTTTT. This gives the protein CASHGAGTADEKLFF.

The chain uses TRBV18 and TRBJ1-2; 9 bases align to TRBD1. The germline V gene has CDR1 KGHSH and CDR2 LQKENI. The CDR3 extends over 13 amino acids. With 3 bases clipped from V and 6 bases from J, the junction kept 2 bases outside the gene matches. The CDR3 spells CASSPGQGHGYTF. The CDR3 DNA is TGTGCCAGCTCACCTGGACAGGGGCATGGCTACACCTTC.

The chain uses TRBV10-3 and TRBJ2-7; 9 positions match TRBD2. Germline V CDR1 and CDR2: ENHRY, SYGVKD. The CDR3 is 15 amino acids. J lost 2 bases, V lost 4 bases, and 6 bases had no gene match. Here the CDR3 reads CAISGGAGGPYEQYF. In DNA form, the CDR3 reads TGTGCCATCAGTGGGGGAGCGGGAGGTCCCTACGAGCAGTACTTC.

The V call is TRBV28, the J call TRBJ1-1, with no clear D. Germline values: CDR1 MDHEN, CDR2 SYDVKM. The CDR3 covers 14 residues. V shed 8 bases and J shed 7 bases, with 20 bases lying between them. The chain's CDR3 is CASPAGRGGSEAFF. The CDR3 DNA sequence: TGTGCCAGCCCCGCCGGCCGAGGTGGGAGTGAAGCTTTCTTT.